This TCR beta chain came from a study of blood T cells in healthy people across ages. V was pared by 6 bases and J by 3 bases, with 12 bases of the junction left unmatched. The V gene's germline CDR1 is MNHNS and CDR2 SASEGT. CDR3 length equals 16 residues. The authors ran a second PCR of about 7 to 11 cycles using a sample-barcoded 5' primer and a J-beta primer mix. A single record per CDR3 protein comes from TCRdb applying MiXCR to the 5' RACE reads. Seen here are over a million distinct CDR3 sequences, about 23% observed once, and the top ten hold approximately 0.75%. Only a few counts were recorded for this clonotype. These data also formed part of another study, on T cells of mothers and their children.

The sample comprised blood. The source is a girl aged 2 to 10 in good health. The chain employs TRBV6-1 and TRBJ2-7, with TRBD1 matching 9 bases. The chain's CDR3 is CASSAMPLDRGYEQYF. DNA of the CDR3: TGTGCCAGCAGCGCAATGCCTTTGGACAGGGGCTACGAGCAGTACTTC.